The 9 T cell receptor beta chains given below trace back to one sample, sequenced in a study of CD8 T cells in Susac syndrome. Reverse transcription of about 0.45 to 1 ug RNA was performed with random hexamers. TCRdb redid the calling of the immunoSEQ multiplex PCR reads with MiXCR, one entry per CDR3 protein. Among 120,000 to 150,000 distinct CDR3 sequences listed, roughly 94% were seen once. Sample: CD8+ T cells from PBMCs. These receptors were collected from a human donor in good health.

The chain uses TRBV20-1 and TRBJ2-3, with TRBD2 matching 7 bases. CDR1 and CDR2 from the germline V gene are DFQATT and SNEGSKA (reference sequence). The CDR3 loop spans 17 amino acids. V dropped 5 bases and J dropped 4; count of bases not matched to a gene: 18. The CDR3 DNA follows: TGCAGTGCTGCAGCCCTCTTCGGGCGGGAGCTGGCAGATACGCAGTATTTT. Translation: CSAAALFGRELADTQYF.

The chain uses TRBV23-1 and TRBJ1-5, with a tentative D call TRBD1 (6 bases). TRBV23-1 qualifies as an ORF whose function is uncertain. The CDR3 covers 15 residues. V lost 7 bases and J lost 3, with 16 bases in between. The CDR3 nucleotides are TGCGCCAGCAACCGGGGGGCGCCGGACAATCAGCCCCAGCATTTT. It yields the protein CASNRGAPDNQPQHF.

The CDR3 sequence is CASQTGTAFFDLGYF. In DNA form, the CDR3 reads TGTGCCAGTCAAACCGGGACAGCTTTTTTTGATCTTGGATATTTT. The chain uses TRBV21-1 and TRBJ1-3; the table names TRBD1, a call not compared with the DNA. TRBV21-1 is assigned pseudogene status. The CDR3 is made up of 15 amino acids.

The chain has TRBV27 and TRBJ2-1; D gene ambiguous. The CDR3 loop spans 16 amino acids. V lost 3 bases and J lost 0, with 12 bases in between. Germline CDR1 MNHEY, CDR2 SMNVEV (reference sequence). This chain's CDR3 is CASSLPSRSSYNEQFF. CDR3 nucleotides: TGTGCCAGCAGTTTGCCTAGTCGCAGCTCCTACAATGAGCAGTTCTTC.

This rearrangement joins TRBV7-9 to TRBJ1-2; D not resolved. Germline-derived CDR1 and CDR2 are SEHNR and FQNEAQ (reference sequence). CDR3 length: 15 amino acids. V was shortened by 1 base and J by 7 bases, with 16 bases between the two germline ends. CDR3 residues: CASSLGRQNGFGYTF. The CDR3 coding sequence is TGTGCCAGCAGCTTAGGGCGGCAAAATGGCTTTGGCTACACCTTC.

This chain links TRBV27 with TRBJ1-2; possibly TRBD1 for D (6 bases). Trimming left V 3 bases short and J 4 bases short, with 12 bases between. From germline, CDR1 is MNHEY and CDR2 SMNVEV (reference sequence). CDR3 length: 14 amino acids. The CDR3 loop is CASSFTGTSYGYTF. In nucleotides, the CDR3 is TGTGCCAGCAGTTTCACAGGGACCAGCTATGGCTACACCTTC.

This clonotype has a single count. The chain is built from TRBV13 and TRBJ2-7; D possibly matches TRBD1 or TRBD2 (7 bases each). V lost 5 bases and J 6 bases, leaving 14 bases between the germline ends. The CDR3 is 13 residues long. Per germline, CDR1 PRHDT and CDR2 FYEKMQ (reference sequence). CDR3 region: CASSQGGSGEQYF. CDR3 nucleotide sequence: TGTGCCAGCAGCCAGGGGGGGAGTGGCGAGCAGTACTTC.

The chain joins TRBV12-3 or TRBV12-4 to TRBJ1-2; no clear D gene. The V end lost 4 bases, the J end lost 6 bases, and 9 bases lay between the germline ends. The CDR3 runs to 12 residues. The CDR3, as DNA: TGTGCCAGCAGTTCTCTCGGGGATGGCTACACCTTC. Its protein is CASSSLGDGYTF.

V gene TRBV7-9 combines with J gene TRBJ2-1; unclear D gene. The CDR3 runs 11 residues. Deletions cut 5 bases from V and 8 bases from J, with 7 bases between. Germline CDR1 reads SEHNR; CDR2 reads FQNEAQ (reference sequence). This CDR3 is CASSSQDEQFF. In DNA, the CDR3 is TGTGCCAGCAGCAGTCAGGATGAGCAGTTCTTC. The full variable domain, completed using reference TRBV7-9 and TRBJ2-1, is DTGVSQNPRHKITKRGQNVTFRCDPISEHNRLYWYRQTLGQGPEFLTYFQNEAQLEKSRLLSDRFSAERPKGSFSTLEIQRTEQGDSAMYLCASSSQDEQFFGPGTRLTVL.